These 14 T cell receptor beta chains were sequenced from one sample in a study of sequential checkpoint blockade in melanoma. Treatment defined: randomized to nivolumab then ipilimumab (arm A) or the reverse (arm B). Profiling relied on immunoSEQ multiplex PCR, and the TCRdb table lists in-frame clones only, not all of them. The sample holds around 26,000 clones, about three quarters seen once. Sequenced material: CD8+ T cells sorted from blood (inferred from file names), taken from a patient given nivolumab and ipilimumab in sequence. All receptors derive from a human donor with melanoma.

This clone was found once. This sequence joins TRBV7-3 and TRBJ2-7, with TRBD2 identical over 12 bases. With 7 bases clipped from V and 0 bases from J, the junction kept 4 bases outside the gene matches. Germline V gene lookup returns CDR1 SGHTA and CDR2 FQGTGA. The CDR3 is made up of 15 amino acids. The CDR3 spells CASILAGGSSYEQYF. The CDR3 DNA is TGTGCCAGCATCCTAGCGGGAGGGTCCTCCTACGAGCAGTACTTC.

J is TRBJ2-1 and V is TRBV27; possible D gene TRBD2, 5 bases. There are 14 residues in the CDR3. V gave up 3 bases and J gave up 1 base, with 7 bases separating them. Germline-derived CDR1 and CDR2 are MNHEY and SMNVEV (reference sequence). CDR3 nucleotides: TGTGCCAGCAGTTTGGGCGGGTCCTACAATGAGCAGTTCTTC. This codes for CASSLGGSYNEQFF.

The CDR3 DNA sequence: TGTGCCAGCAGTTCCCGGGACGGCGGGGGGACCCAGTACTTC. Translated, it gives CASSSRDGGGTQYF. This sequence joins TRBV6-5 and TRBJ2-5, with 7 nucleotides matching TRBD2. Looked up from germline, CDR1 is MNHEY and CDR2 is SVGAGI. J was trimmed by 7 bases and V by 4 bases; bases with no gene match: 9. The CDR3 runs to 14 residues.

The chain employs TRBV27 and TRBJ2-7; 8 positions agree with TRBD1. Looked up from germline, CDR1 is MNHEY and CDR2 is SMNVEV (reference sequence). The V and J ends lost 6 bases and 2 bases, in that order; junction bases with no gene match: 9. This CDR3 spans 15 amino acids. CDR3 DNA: TGTGCCAGCAGACCTACTACGGACAGGGCCTACGAGCAGTACTTC. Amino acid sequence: CASRPTTDRAYEQYF.

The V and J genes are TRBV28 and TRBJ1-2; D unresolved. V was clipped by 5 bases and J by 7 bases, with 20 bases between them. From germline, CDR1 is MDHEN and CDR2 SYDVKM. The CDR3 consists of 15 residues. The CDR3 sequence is CASSRYPAASFGYTF. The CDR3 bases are TGTGCCAGCAGTCGATACCCCGCAGCGTCGTTTGGCTACACCTTC.

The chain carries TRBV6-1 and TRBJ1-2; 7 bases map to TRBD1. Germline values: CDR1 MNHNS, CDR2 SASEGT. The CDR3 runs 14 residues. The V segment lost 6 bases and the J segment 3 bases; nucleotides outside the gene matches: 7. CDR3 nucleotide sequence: TGTGCCAGCAGCGCCAGGGGGACCTACTATGGCTACACCTTC. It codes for CASSARGTYYGYTF.

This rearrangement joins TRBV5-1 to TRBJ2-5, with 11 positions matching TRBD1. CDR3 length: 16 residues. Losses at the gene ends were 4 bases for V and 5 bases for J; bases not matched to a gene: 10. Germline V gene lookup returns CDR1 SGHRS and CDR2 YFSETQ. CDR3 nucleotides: TGCGCCAGCAGCCCGGCCCGGGGACAGGGGGAGGAGACCCAGTACTTC. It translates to CASSPARGQGEETQYF.

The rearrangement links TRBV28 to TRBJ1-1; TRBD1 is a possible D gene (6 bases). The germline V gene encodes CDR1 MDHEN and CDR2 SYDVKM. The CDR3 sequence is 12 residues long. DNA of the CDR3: TGTGCATCAGGGGTTCTAAACACTGAAGCTTTCTTT. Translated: CASGVLNTEAFF.

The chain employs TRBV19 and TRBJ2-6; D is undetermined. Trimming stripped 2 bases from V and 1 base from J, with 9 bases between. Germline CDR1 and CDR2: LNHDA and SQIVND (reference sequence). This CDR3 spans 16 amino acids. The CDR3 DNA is TGTGCCAGTAGTATATCGGTGCCGTCTGGGGCCAACGTCCTGACTTTC. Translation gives CASSISVPSGANVLTF. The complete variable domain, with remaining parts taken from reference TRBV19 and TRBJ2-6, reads DGGITQSPKYLFRKEGQNVTLSCEQNLNHDAMYWYRQDPGQGLRLIYYSQIVNDFQKGDIAEGYSVSREKKESFPLTVTSAQKNPTAFYLCASSISVPSGANVLTFGAGSRLTVL.

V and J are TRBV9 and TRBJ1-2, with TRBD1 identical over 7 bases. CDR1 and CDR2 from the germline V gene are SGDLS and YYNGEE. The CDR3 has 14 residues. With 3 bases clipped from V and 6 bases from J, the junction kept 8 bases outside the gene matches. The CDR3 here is CASSGVTGFNGYTF. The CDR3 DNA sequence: TGTGCCAGCAGCGGCGTGACAGGGTTTAATGGCTACACCTTC.

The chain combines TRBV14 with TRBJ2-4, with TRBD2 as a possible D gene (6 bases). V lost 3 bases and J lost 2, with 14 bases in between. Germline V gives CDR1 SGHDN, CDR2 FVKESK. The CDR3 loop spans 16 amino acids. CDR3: CASSHGGPRTKNIQYF. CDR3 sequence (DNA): TGTGCCAGCAGCCACGGGGGTCCCCGGACCAAAAACATTCAGTACTTC.

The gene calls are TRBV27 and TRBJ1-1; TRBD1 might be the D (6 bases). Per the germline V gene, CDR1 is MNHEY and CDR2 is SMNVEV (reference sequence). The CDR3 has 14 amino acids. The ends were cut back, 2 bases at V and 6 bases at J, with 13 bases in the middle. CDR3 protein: CASSLSNRAPEAFF. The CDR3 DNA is TGTGCCAGCAGTTTAAGTAACAGGGCGCCTGAAGCTTTCTTT.

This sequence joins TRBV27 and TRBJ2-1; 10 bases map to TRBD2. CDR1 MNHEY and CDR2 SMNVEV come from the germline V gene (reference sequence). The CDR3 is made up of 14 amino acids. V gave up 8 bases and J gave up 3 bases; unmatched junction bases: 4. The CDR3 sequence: CASQSSGGYNEQFF. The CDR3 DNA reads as TGTGCCAGCCAATCTAGCGGGGGCTACAATGAGCAGTTCTTC.

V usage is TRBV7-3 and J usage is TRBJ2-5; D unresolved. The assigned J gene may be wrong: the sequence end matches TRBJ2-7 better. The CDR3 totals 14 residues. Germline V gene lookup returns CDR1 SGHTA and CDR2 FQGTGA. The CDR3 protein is CASSLSPGNHEQYF. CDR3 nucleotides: TGTGCCAGCAGCTTATCCCCGGGTAACCACGAGCAGTACTTC.